This T cell receptor beta chain appears in the sequencing data of a study of cytomegalovirus exposure and HLA in healthy donors. Findings of the study overall: Earlier analysis yielded a pattern in which most TCR beta V segments were productive about 87% or about 30% of the time.

Concerning this clone itself: The antigen is undetermined. The junction shows a germline mismatch at one end, possibly a read error.

The CDR3 has 13 amino acids. CDR1 SEHNR and CDR2 FQNEAQ come from the germline V gene (reference sequence). Amplification used 60 Vbeta primers and 13 Jbeta primers. Clones were sequenced by immunoSEQ multiplex PCR, and TCRdb holds only the in-frame ones, with some missing. The sample includes over 100,000 clones, roughly three quarters of them seen just once. This clonotype was obtained from a woman between 45 and 60 years old in good health and CMV-seropositive. The material sequenced was PBMCs. V is TRBV7-9 and J is TRBJ2-7; D gene uncertain. This CDR3 reads CSSSPRATYEQYF. The CDR3 DNA is TGTTCCAGCAGCCCCCGAGCAACCTACGAGCAGTACTTC. The full variable domain, in which reference TRBV7-9 and TRBJ2-7 provide the parts outside the CDR3, is DTGVSQNPRHKITKRGQNVTFRCDPISEHNRLYWYRQTLGQGPEFLTYFQNEAQLEKSRLLSDRFSAERPKGSFSTLEIQRTEQGDSAMYLCSSSPRATYEQYFGPGTRLTVT.